The subject of this entry is one TCR beta chain. V gave up 0 bases and J gave up 0 bases, with 12 bases separating them. The CDR3 runs 16 residues. Germline loops: CDR1 KGHSH, CDR2 LQKENI. This sample was taken from a study of ipilimumab plus nivolumab after autologous stem cell transplantation. At the level of the study: Myeloma patients were high-risk transplant-naive or relapsed within 3 years of first autologous transplant.

Ipilimumab, 1 mg/kg, started 14 to 28 days after autologous transplant. Libraries were prepared by immunoSEQ multiplex PCR; TCRdb keeps only in-frame clonotypes and omits some of them. The table lists approximately 12,000 clones, about 77% of them singletons. This receptor was obtained from a male donor with multiple myeloma. The sequences come from PBMCs, collected in a trial of ipilimumab plus nivolumab as post-transplant consolidation. The gene calls are TRBV18 and TRBJ2-7; D possibly corresponds to TRBD2 (5 bases). The CDR3, as DNA: TGTGCCAGCTCACCACCCTTAAGCGGAGTCTCCTACGAGCAGTACTTC. Residues: CASSPPLSGVSYEQYF.